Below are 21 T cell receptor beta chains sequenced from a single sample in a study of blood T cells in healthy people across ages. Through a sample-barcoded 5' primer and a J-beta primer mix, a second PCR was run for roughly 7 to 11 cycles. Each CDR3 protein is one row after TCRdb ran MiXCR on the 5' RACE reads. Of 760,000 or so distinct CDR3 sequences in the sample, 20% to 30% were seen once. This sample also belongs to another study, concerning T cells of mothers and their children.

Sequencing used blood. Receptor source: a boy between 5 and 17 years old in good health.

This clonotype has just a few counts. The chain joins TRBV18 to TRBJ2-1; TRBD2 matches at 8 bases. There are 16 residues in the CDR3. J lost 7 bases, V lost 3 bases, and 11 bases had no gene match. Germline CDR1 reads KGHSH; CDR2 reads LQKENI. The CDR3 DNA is TGTGCCAGCTCACCGGAAGCCGGGGGGGCGGGAAATGAGCAGTTCTTC. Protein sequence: CASSPEAGGAGNEQFF.

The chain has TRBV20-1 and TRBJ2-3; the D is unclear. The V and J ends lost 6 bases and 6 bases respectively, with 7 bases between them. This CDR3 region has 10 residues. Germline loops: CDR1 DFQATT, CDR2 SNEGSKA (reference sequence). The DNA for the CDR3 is TGCAGTGCCGAGATGGATACGCAGTATTTT. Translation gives CSAEMDTQYF.

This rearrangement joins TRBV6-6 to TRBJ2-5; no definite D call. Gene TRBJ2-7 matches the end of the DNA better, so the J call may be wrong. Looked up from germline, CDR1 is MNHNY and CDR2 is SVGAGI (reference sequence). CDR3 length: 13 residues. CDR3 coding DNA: TGTGCCAGCAGTTACAGGAACAGCTACGAGCAGTACTTC. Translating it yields CASSYRNSYEQYF.

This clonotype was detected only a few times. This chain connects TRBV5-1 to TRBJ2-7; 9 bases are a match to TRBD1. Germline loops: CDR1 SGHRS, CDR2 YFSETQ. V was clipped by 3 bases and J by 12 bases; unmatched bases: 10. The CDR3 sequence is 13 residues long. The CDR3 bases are TGCGCCAGCAGCTCCCGATGGGACAGGGAACGGTACTTC. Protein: CASSSRWDRERYF.

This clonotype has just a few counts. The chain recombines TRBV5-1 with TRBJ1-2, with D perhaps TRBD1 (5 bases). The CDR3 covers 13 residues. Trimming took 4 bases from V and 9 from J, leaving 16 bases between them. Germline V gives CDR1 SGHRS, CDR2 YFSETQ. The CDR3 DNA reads TGCGCCAGCAGCCCGGACCACACAGGTAGCTACACCTTC. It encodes CASSPDHTGSYTF.

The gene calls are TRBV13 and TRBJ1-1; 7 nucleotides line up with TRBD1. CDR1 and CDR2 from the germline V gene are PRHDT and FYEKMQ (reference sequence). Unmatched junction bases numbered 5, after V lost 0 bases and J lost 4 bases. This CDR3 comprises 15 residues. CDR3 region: CASSLGGGQLTEAFF. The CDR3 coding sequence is TGTGCCAGCAGCTTAGGAGGGGGACAGCTCACTGAAGCTTTCTTT.

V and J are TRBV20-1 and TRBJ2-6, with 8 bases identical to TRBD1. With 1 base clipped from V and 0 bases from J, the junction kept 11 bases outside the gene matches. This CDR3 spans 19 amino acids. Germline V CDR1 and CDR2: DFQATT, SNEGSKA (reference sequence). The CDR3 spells CSARVSEGDRSSGANVLTF. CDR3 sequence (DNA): TGCAGTGCTAGAGTTTCGGAGGGGGACAGGAGCTCTGGGGCCAACGTCCTGACTTTC.

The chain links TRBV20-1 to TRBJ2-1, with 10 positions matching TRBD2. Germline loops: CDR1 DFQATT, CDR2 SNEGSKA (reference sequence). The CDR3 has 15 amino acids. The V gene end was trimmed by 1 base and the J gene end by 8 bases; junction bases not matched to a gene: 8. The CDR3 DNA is TGCAGTGCTAGAGGGCTAGCGGGAGTATCGTATGAGCAGTTCTTC. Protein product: CSARGLAGVSYEQFF.

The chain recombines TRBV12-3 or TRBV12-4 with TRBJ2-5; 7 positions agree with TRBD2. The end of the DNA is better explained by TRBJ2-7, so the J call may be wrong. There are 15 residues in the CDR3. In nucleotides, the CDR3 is TGTGCCAGCAGTTTCCACTCTAGCGGCTCCTACGAGCAGTACTTC. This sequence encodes CASSFHSSGSYEQYF.

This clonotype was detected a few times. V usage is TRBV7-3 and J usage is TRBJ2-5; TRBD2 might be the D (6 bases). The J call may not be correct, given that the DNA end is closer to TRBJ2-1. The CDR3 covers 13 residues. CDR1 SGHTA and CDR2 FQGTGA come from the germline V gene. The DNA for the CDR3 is TGTGCCAGCAGGTTTAGCGGTTACAATGAGCAGTTCTTC. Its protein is CASRFSGYNEQFF.

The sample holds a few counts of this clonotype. The CDR3 is CASSLGELHSYEQYF. The CDR3 bases are TGCGCCAGCAGCTTGGGGGAATTGCACTCCTACGAGCAGTACTTC. The V and J genes are TRBV5-1 and TRBJ2-7; D is unresolved. This CDR3 region has 15 residues. The V end lost 0 bases, the J end lost 0 bases, and 10 bases lay between the germline ends. Germline values: CDR1 SGHRS, CDR2 YFSETQ.

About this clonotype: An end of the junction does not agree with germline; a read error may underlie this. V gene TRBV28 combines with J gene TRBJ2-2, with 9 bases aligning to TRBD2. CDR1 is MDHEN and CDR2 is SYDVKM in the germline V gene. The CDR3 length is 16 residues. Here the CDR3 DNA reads TGTGCTAGCATCCCCGGTGGTAGCGGGAGATCCGGGGAGCTGTTTTTT. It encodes CASIPGGSGRSGELFF.

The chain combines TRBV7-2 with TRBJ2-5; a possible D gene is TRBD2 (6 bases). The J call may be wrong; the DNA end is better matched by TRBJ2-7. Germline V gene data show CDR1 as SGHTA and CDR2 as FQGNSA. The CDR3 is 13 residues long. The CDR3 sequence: CASWEESSYEQYF. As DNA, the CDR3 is TGTGCCAGCTGGGAGGAGAGCTCCTACGAGCAGTACTTC.

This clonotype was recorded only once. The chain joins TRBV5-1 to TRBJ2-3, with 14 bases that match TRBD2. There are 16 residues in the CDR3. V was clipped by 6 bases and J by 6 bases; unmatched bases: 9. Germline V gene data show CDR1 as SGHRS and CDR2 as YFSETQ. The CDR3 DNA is TGCGCCAGCACTCCCGGGACTAGCGGGAGATATGATACGCAGTATTTT. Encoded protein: CASTPGTSGRYDTQYF.

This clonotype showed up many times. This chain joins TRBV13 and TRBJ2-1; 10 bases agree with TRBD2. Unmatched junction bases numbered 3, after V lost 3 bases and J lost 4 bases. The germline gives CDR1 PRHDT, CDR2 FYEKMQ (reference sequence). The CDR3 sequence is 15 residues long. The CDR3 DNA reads TGTGCCAGCAGCTTCCCTAGCGGGAGTTACAATGAGCAGTTCTTC. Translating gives CASSFPSGSYNEQFF. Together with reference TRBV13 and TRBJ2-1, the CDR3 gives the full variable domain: AAGVIQSPRHLIKEKRETATLKCYPIPRHDTVYWYQQGPGQDPQFLISFYEKMQSDKGSIPDRFSAQQFSDYHSELNMSSLELGDSALYFCASSFPSGSYNEQFFGPGTRLTVL.

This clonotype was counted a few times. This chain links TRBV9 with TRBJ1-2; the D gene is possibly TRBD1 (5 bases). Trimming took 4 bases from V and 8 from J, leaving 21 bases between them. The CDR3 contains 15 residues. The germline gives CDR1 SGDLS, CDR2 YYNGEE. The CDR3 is CASSTGVTQGGGYTF. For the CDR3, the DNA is TGTGCCAGCAGCACGGGGGTTACTCAGGGTGGAGGCTACACCTTC. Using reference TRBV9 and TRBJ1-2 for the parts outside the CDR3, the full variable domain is DSGVTQTPKHLITATGQRVTLRCSPRSGDLSVYWYQQSLDQGLQFLIQYYNGEERAKGNILERFSAQQFPDLHSELNLSSLELGDSALYFCASSTGVTQGGGYTFGSGTRLTVV.

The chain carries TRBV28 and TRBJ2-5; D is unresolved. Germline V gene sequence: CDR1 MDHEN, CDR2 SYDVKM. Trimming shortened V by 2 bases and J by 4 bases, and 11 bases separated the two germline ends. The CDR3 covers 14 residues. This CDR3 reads CASSLTAKGETQYF. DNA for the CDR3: TGTGCCAGCAGTTTAACAGCGAAGGGAGAGACCCAGTACTTC.

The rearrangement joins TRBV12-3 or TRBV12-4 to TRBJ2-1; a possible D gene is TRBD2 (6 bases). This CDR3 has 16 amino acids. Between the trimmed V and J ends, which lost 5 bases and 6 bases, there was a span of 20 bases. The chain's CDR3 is CASSPVLAGSLNEQFF. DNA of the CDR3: TGTGCCAGCAGTCCCGTCCTGGCGGGATCTCTCAATGAGCAGTTCTTC.

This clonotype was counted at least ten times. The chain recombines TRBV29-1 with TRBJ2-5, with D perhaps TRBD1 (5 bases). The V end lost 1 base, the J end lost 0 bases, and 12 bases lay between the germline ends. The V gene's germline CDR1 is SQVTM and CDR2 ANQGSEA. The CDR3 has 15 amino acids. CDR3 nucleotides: TGCAGCGTTGAAGGGCTAGGGGATTACCAAGAGACCCAGTACTTC. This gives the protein CSVEGLGDYQETQYF.

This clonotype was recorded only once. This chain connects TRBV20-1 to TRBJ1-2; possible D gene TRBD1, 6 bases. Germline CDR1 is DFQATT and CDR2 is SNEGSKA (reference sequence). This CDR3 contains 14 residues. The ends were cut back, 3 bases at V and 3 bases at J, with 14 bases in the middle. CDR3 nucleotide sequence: TGCAGTGCTAGGGAGGGGGAAGAGCACTATGGCTACACCTTC. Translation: CSAREGEEHYGYTF.

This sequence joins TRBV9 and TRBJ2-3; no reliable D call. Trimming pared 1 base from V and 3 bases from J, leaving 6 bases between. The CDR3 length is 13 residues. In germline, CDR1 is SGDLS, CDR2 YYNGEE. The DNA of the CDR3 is TGTGCCAGCAGCGTACGACAAACAGATACGCAGTATTTT. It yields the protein CASSVRQTDTQYF.